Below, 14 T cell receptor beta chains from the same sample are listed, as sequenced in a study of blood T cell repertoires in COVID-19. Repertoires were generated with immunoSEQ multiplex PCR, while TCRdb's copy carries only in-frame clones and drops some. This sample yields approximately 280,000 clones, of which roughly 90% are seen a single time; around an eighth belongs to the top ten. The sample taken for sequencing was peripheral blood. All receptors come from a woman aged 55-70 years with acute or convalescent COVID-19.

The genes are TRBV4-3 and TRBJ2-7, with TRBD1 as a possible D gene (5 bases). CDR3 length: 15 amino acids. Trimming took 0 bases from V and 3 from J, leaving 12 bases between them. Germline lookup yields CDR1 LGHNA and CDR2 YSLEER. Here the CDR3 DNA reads TGCGCCAGCAGCCAAGATCGCAGGGATGACTACGAGCAGTACTTC. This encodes CASSQDRRDDYEQYF.

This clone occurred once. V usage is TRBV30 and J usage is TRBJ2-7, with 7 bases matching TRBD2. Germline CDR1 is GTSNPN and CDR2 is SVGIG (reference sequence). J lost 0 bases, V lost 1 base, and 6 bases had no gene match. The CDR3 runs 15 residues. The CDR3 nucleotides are TGTGCCTGGAGTGGAAGCGGGATGAGCTCCTACGAGCAGTACTTC. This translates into CAWSGSGMSSYEQYF.

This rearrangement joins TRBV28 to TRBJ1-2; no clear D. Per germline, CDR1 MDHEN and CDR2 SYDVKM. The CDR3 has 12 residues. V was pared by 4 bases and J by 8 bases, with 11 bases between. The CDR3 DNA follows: TGTGCCAGCAGTTCCAGAGGGCCGGGCTACACCTTC. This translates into CASSSRGPGYTF.

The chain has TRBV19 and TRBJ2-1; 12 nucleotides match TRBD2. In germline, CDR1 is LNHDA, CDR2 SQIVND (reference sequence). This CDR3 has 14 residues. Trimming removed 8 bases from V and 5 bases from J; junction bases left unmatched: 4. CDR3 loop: CASWTSGNHNEQFF. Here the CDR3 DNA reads TGTGCCAGTTGGACTAGCGGGAACCACAATGAGCAGTTCTTC.

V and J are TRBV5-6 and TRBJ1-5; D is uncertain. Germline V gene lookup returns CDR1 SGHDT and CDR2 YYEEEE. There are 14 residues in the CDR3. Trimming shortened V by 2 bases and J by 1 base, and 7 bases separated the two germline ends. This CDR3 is CASSFYESNQPQHF. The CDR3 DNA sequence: TGTGCCAGCAGCTTCTACGAGAGCAATCAGCCCCAGCATTTT.

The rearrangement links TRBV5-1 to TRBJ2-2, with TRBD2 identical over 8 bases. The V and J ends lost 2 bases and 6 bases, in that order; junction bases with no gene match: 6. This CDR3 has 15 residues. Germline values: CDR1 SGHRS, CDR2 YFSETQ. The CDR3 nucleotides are TGCGCCAGCAGCTTTAGCGGGGCACTGGCCGGGGAGCTGTTTTTT. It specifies CASSFSGALAGELFF. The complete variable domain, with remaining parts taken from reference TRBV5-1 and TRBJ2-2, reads KAGVTQTPRYLIKTRGQQVTLSCSPISGHRSVSWYQQTPGQGLQFLFEYFSETQRNKGNFPGRFSGRQFSNSRSEMNVSTLELGDSALYLCASSFSGALAGELFFGEGSRLTVL.

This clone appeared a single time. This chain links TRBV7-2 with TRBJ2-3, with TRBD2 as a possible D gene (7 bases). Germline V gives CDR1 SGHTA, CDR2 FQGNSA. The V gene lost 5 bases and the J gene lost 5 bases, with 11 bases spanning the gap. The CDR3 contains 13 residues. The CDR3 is CASSRGAVDTQYF. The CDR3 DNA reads TGTGCCAGCAGCCGGGGGGCTGTAGATACGCAGTATTTT. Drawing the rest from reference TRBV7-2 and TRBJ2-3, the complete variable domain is GAGVSQSPSNKVTEKGKDVELRCDPISGHTALYWYRQSLGQGLEFLIYFQGNSAPDKSGLPSDRFSAERTGGSVSTLTIQRTQQEDSAVYLCASSRGAVDTQYFGPGTRLTVL.

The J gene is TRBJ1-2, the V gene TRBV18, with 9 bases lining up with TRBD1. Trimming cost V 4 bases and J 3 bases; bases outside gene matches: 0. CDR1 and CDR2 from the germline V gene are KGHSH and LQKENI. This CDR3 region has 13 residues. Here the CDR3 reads CASSRDRDYGYTF. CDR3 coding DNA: TGTGCCAGCTCACGGGACAGGGACTATGGCTACACCTTC.

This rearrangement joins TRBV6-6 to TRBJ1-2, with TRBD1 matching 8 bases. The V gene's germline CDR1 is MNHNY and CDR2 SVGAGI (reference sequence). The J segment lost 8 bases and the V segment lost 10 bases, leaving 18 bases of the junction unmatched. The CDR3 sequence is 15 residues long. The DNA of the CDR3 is TGTGCCACCATACAGGGGGACAGGTCCGTGGGCGGCTACACCTTC. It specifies CATIQGDRSVGGYTF.

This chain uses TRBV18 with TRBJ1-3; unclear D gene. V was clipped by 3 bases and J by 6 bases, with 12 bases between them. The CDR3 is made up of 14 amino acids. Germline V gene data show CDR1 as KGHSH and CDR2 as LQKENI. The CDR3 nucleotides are TGTGCCAGCTCACCTGTGGCCGGGGTAAACACCATATATTTT. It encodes CASSPVAGVNTIYF.

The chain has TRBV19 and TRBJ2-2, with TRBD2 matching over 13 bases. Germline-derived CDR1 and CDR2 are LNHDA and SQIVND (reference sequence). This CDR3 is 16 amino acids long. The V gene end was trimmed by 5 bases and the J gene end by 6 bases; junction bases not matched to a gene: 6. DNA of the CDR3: TGTGCCAGTAGTGCACTAGCGGGAGGGCCCTCCGGGGAGCTGTTTTTT. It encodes CASSALAGGPSGELFF.

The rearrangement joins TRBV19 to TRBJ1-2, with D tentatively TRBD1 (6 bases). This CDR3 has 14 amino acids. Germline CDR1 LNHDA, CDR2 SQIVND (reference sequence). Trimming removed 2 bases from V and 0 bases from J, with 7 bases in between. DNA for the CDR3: TGTGCCAGTAGTATAAGGGACACTAACTATGGCTACACCTTC. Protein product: CASSIRDTNYGYTF.

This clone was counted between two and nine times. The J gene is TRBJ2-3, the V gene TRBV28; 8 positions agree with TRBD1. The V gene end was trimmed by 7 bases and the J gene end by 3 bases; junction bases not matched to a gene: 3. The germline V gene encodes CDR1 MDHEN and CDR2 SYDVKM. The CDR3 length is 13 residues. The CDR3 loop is CASNNRGTDTQYF. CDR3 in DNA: TGTGCCAGCAACAACAGGGGGACAGATACGCAGTATTTT.

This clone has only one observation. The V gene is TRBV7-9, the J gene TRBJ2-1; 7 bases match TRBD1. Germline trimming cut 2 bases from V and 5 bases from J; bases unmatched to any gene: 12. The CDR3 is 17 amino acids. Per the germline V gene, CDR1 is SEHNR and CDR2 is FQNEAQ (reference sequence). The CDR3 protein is CASSLLPQTGRDNEQFF. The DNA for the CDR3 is TGTGCCAGCAGCTTATTACCCCAGACAGGGCGGGACAATGAGCAGTTCTTC.